The clone carrying this TCR beta chain was found many times. Its antigen remains unidentified. Germline V gene data show CDR1 as MDHEN and CDR2 as SYDVKM. V dropped 7 bases and J dropped 1; count of bases not matched to a gene: 12. This CDR3 spans 17 amino acids. Template switching introduced a universal primer site, and the cDNA bore unique molecular identifiers. TCRdb reanalysed the 5' RACE reads using MiXCR and keeps one entry per CDR3 protein. The profile covers fewer than 550,000 distinct CDR3 sequences, with roughly an eighth appearing a single time and about 0.97% taken by the ten largest. This record belongs to a study of identical twins. Overall study results and limits: Recombination models fit unrelated individuals' TCR alpha sharing but underestimated twins'. Some out-of-frame alpha sequences were shared by twins, and these showed excess low generation probability. Within cord blood, abundant beta clonotypes carried fewer insertions, but memory repertoires showed no such trend.

The sample was also reused in another study, on yellow fever vaccine responses in identical twins.

The receptor was derived from a woman aged 18-30 years in good health. The source material was CD4+ T cells sorted from blood. The V gene is TRBV28, the J gene TRBJ1-5, with 8 bases matching TRBD1. For the CDR3, the DNA is TGTGCCAGCACCGCAAGAGACAGGGGATGGAGCAATCAGCCCCAGCATTTT. This codes for CASTARDRGWSNQPQHF.